This T cell receptor (beta chain) stems from a study of shared clonotypes between healthy human individuals (dated by TCRdb to the early 2020s). Concerning the study at large: The cohort included a few men and a couple of women between 18 and 49 years of age. To estimate repertoire size and how much clonotype sharing occurs between individuals, the study deeply sequenced the blood TCR repertoires of several healthy adults. Different laboratories and diverse techniques were used to prepare libraries and sequence TCR repertoires, to increase sequencing depth and limit assay-specific biases. For each donor, CD4 naive and CD4 memory were each run on three plates, CD8 naive on two plates, and CD8 memory on one plate. Per donor, leukapheresis produced somewhere between about 0.9 and 9.5 billion PBMCs.

From cysteine to phenylalanine, the CDR3 is 13 amino acids long. The kept DNA is CDR3 alone, 39 bases in frame from the first base. V was cut back by 0 bases and J by 3 bases, leaving a gap of 6 bases between them. CDR1 and CDR2 are drawn from the germline V gene (reference sequence): MNHEY, SMNVEV. Worth noting for this clone: Its antigen is still unknown. No base quality information exists; no much larger clone differs at one position.

The donors were healthy, HIV-negative adults who had no recently reported acute infections or vaccinations. Every donor was a Caucasian adult living in Nashville, Tennessee, USA. CD4+ T cells were enriched by magnetic negative selection, after which naive cells were positively selected on CD45RA and the negative fraction was taken as the memory subset. Blood was obtained by leukapheresis, after which PBMCs were separated by Ficoll-Histopaque density gradient centrifugation and cryopreserved in liquid nitrogen vapor phase. Analytical flow cytometry was used to check the purity and quantity of each magnetically sorted T cell population. From each sorted fraction, genomic DNA was isolated and quantified by UV absorbance on a Nanodrop 2000c. Using the deep immunoSEQ assay, TCR CDR3 regions were amplified from genomic DNA by multiplex PCR. Extracted genomic DNA from each cell subset was distributed evenly across all wells of several immunoSEQ 96-well plates, and each plate was treated as a replicate. For sorted subsets, 150 to 200 ng genomic DNA, equal to tens of thousands of T cell genomes, was loaded into each replicate PCR. Purified libraries were quantified with a Qubit 3.0 fluorometer, sized on a Bioanalyzer 2100, and re-quantified with the KAPA Library Quantification kit. Each immunoSEQ 96-well plate was sequenced on its own single-read 150-cycle Illumina NextSeq 550 flow cell. The original methods were these. Because the immunoSEQ output held only junctional sequences and lacked quality scores, the filtering could not match the filtering applied to full-length reads. Sequences were annotated with PyIR, a Python wrapper for IgBLAST v1.9, using IMGT germline references to assign V/J genes and CDR3. Reads were removed for weak V/J assignments (E-value above 1e-6), missing CDR3, stop codons, out-of-frame junctions, or ambiguous translated residues. A V3J clonotype was defined by an identical inferred V gene, J gene, and CDR3 amino acid sequence. Percentage overlap between repertoires was computed as shared unique clonotypes divided by the size of the smaller repertoire. RTK rarefaction, the Chao1 estimator, and Recon v2.1 estimates of unobserved clonotypes were used to assess repertoire richness. OLGA was used to compute generation probabilities for all TCRbeta clonotypes that the gDNA method yielded from a handful of donors. TCRdb limited this immuneACCESS table to in-frame rearrangements with V and J called. A share of clones is missing; checked studies link under half to unresolved V genes, and the rest is unexplained. D and trimming come from the DNA, and the V and J calls and clone size come from that table. The sample records hundreds of thousands of clones, roughly 72% of which are singletons. The ten biggest clones cover around 2% of the sample.

The paper as a whole reports these results and caveats: Pairwise subsampling led to the expectation that sequencing depth would affect the degree of clonotype sharing among donors. Sampling was restricted to blood, and TCR repertoires in tissues likely differ from the TCR repertoires found in blood. Rarefaction of sorted-subset datasets indicated incomplete sequencing despite the large sequencing depth. Larger estimated clonotype richness was generally found for naive subsets than for memory subsets. Compared with non-shared clonotypes, clonotypes shared by all four sorted-subset donors had higher generation probabilities. When four donors were compared, the shared fraction of clonotypes was 5% to 6.5% for naive CD4, over 3% for naive CD8, 2% to 2.5% for memory CD4, and around 0.4% for memory CD8. Because the study included a small number of donors, the genetic and exposure-history diversity represented was limited.

The sequence came from a woman in her twenties or thirties in good health. This receptor chain uses TRBV27 and TRBJ2-7; the D gene is unclear. Sequencing was performed on memory CD4+ T cells sorted from blood. Read against the paper, the sample's cell subset or site label means: CD45RA-negative fraction. The sequenced DNA: TGTGCCAGCAGTTTATCGCCTATCTACGAGCAGTACTTC. The translation is CASSLSPIYEQYF.